Reported below is one T cell receptor (beta chain). This specimen comes from a study of graft-versus-host responses after intestinal transplantation. CDR1 LNHDA and CDR2 SQIVND come from the germline V gene (reference sequence). The CDR3 has 13 amino acids. The V gene lost 1 base and the J gene lost 2 bases, with 5 bases spanning the gap. Sequencing used immunoSEQ multiplex PCR; TCRdb keeps in-frame clones, though not all of them. The top ten hold about 0.49% of the sample, which has some 25,000 clones, approximately 95% seen once. The clonotype comes from a human patient who received an intestinal transplant, so some T cells may come from the graft donor. Sequenced here: PBMCs, sampled 18 days after transplant. The chain is built from TRBV19 and TRBJ1-1; no clear D gene. CDR3 sequence (DNA): TGTGCCAGTAGTATAGTGCAAAACACTGAAGCTTTCTTT. Residues: CASSIVQNTEAFF.